This entry features one T cell receptor (beta chain) sequence. There is no known antigen for this receptor. No qualities accompany the bases; no much larger clone lies one base away. The data belong to a study of cytomegalovirus exposure and HLA in healthy donors (dated by TCRdb to 2016 to 2017). Background on the whole study: An earlier analysis of some 600 of the donors reported about 260 Gb of sequence data and 95 million to 120 million unique TCR beta sequences obtained from about 180 million T cells. Roughly 5 DR-DQ haplotypes were handled as single units for association and clustering because linkage in the cohort was strong. An earlier analysis of several hundred of the donors applied high-throughput TCR beta sequencing to assess whether each TCR beta V gene segment acted as functional or pseudogenic. An early release covering about 600 HLA-typed donors comprised around 300 gigabases of sequencing data and tens of millions of unique TCR sequences. Genome-wide SNP genotypes for about 55% of the roughly 670 donors were used in a later genetic analysis, which treated that subset as a discovery cohort. Alongside the repertoire data, information on donor age, sex, ethnicity and CMV serostatus was compiled. High-throughput TCR immunosequencing, statistical association of individual TCRs with disease status, and machine learning were combined to predict cytomegalovirus infection status. HLA typing included class I and class II loci at four-digit resolution. In the later analysis, no new phenotypic data were used to find candidate immune exposures; instead, reliance was placed on TCR beta sequences and their occurrence across donors. The number of typed donors differed by locus: about 629-630 for A, B, C, DRB1 and DQB1; 500 to 550 for DQA1; 606 for DPA1; and 400 to 480 for DPB1. A later analysis re-examined previously published TCR beta repertoires from more than 650 donors and added high-resolution HLA genotyping to investigate patterns of TCR occurrence. Among roughly 400 genotyped donors of the cohort, an average of around 240,000 unique TCR beta nucleotide sequences was sequenced per donor, of which about 18% were non-productive. The study profiled the T cell repertoires of approximately 700 subjects by immunosequencing and related them to cytomegalovirus serostatus. Among the roughly 400 genotyped donors, around 81% belonged to the genetic ancestry cluster associated with self-reported Caucasian donors. Along with the approximately 700-subject first cohort, a separate validation cohort of over a hundred different subjects was used. All discovery cohort repertoires had been generated using a single sequencing platform. The study aimed to test whether cataloging public T cell receptors could reveal signatures of past pathogen exposure. Broad study findings and their caveats: In vitro tests confirmed that a few of the cytomegalovirus-associated TCR beta chains recognize cytomegalovirus antigens. Specific HLA alleles were associated with 15,000 to 20,000 TCR beta sequences at a false discovery rate of 0.05 in a later analysis. In a later analysis, several top co-occurrence clusters were reported to appear linked to parvovirus B19, influenza, CMV and Epstein-Barr virus. The only immune exposure information available for the cohort was CMV serostatus. Compared with equally common non-associated chains, HLA-associated TCR beta chains in a later analysis were more clonally expanded and had lower generation probabilities. An association between a missense DCLRE1C variant and V-gene and J-gene trimming of TCR beta chains was found in a later genetic analysis and replicated in an independent cohort. Roughly uniform sequencing depth across donors was assumed in presence/absence analyses, although this assumption may not hold. A group of highly shared sequence variants was considered likely to be a technical artifact of the sequencing pipeline. Only TCR beta chains were sequenced in this cohort, and the absence of alpha or paired-chain data limited detectable features. The earlier analysis of some 540 of the donors excluded seventeen rarely observed V segments, including chromosome 9 orphons, because counts were too low. An earlier analysis of some 590 of the donors showed that most TCR beta V segments appeared in productive rearrangements either about 90% or about 30% of the time, which broadly matched IMGT annotations. Most CMV-associated TCR beta chains appeared to be HLA-restricted in a later analysis, and the HLA associations seemed to be driven largely by CMV exposure. Compared with the 666-donor mean, donors in an Asian-associated ancestry cluster had fewer N-insertions in productive TCRs, according to a later genetic analysis. The authors suggested that the approach could potentially be extended to other disease states and immunological phenotypes. Correlated functional status among segregating V segments might be attributable to linkage disequilibrium, but an unknown experimental factor could not be ruled out. A further reported finding was that TCR beta sequences accurately predicted the HLA-A and HLA-B alleles for most subjects in the first cohort. Assigning TCR associations to individual alleles was difficult when HLA alleles, especially DR and DQ, strongly co-occurred. In a later analysis, TCR association rates were found to vary across HLA loci, with the most associated TCRs seen for DRB1 alleles and the fewest for HLA-C alleles. Across donors, most TCR sequences were observed very rarely, whereas some public TCRs were present in many individuals. Because HLA typing was missing for some donors at each locus, association tests included only the typed subset. In both the original and validation cohorts, the classifier was reported to diagnose cytomegalovirus status with high specificity and sensitivity. A total of around 150 TCR beta chains were listed by the study as associated with cytomegalovirus.

In total, roughly 710 healthy bone marrow donors made up the cohort. At the time of sampling, all cohort members were nominally healthy, though unrecorded immune exposures were likely present. The donor was CMV seronegative and was included in the group of several hundred seronegative cohort members. Every donor gave a peripheral blood sample, and the peripheral blood mononuclear cells from that sample were used for TCR beta sequencing. Genomic DNA extraction from the blood cell samples was performed with the Qiagen DNeasy Blood Extraction Kit. Library preparation employed the immunoSEQ multiplex PCR assay. For the multiplex PCR, a mixture combining 60 forward primers for TCR Vbeta segments and 13 reverse primers for TCR Jbeta segments was used. The CDR3 region of rearranged TCR beta genes was amplified from genomic DNA with a multiplex PCR assay. Amplified TCR beta libraries were sequenced as 87-base-pair reads on the Illumina HiSeq System. Regarding the original processing steps: Across the roughly 640 repertoires, a later analysis counted some 81 million unique TCR beta chains, roughly 11 million of which were shared by at least two donors. A nearest-neighbor algorithm error-corrected the raw reads and collapsed the reads into unique sequences, merging closely related sequences to remove PCR and sequencing errors. V, D and J gene segments were assigned by aligning CDR3 sequences to IMGT reference sequences. For a sequence to be retained, a match of at least six nucleotides was required to both a V gene segment and a J gene segment. Rearrangements were classified as productive when the CDR3 lacked stop codons and remained in frame with V and J, and all other rearrangements were classified as non-productive. Following IMGT convention, CDR3 was defined as the stretch from the second conserved V-encoded cysteine to the conserved J-encoded phenylalanine. Sequences without an unambiguous match to a single V gene segment were excluded from the earlier analysis of a few hundred of the donors. In an earlier analysis of 587 of the donors, V segments were called functional above 56.7% productive rearrangements and were called segregating when the between-donor standard deviation exceeded 5%. To diagnose cytomegalovirus status from the catalog of TCR beta chain sequences, a statistical classification framework was built. In a later analysis, TCR nucleotide sequences were compared against IMGT/GENE-DB human TR gene sequences so that V and J genes could be assigned. The TCRdist pipeline was used in a later analysis to assign CDR3 sequences and most-parsimonious VDJ recombination scenarios. In a later analysis, each TCR beta chain was defined by its CDR3 amino acid sequence together with its V-gene family, and reads lacking a unique V-gene family were excluded. In a later analysis, fewer than 600 highly shared, low-generation-probability nucleotide sequences were removed to address suspected cross-contamination and a sequencing artifact. For each public chain, a later analysis derived a clonal expansion index from normalized ranks of inferred template counts within each repertoire. Generation probabilities in a later analysis came from a VDJ recombination model fitted to out-of-frame rearrangements, and those results were checked against IGoR. Hypergeometric tests were used in a later analysis to score TCR-TCR, TCR-HLA and TCR-CMV co-occurrence, with a repertoire-size bias correction applied to the TCR pairs. A later analysis estimated false discovery rates by permuting HLA or CMV assignments 20 times. In a later analysis, co-occurring TCRs were grouped using DBSCAN, and TCRdist sequence similarity was added for clustering within HLA-allele-positive subsets. Repertoires with fewer than 30,000 or more than 120,000 public chains were left out of co-occurrence clustering, as were five repertoires with anomalous nucleotide sharing. The source is immuneACCESS, and TCRdb retained only in-frame sequences with V and J called. Part of the clones is not carried over; for the studies checked, unresolved V genes explain less than half of this, and the remainder is unexplained. V and J calls plus clone size are reproduced from that table; the DNA served to infer D and trimming. This sample holds around 190,000 clones; roughly four fifths were observed only once. More than 1.5% of the sample goes to the ten largest clones.

The receptor was isolated from a man younger than 35 in good health and CMV-seronegative. The material sequenced was PBMCs.

DNA sequence: TGTGCCAGCAGTGGACTCCGGGACAGGGTATACACCGGGGAGCTGTTTTTT. Translated, this gives CASSGLRDRVYTGELFF. Rearrangement joined TRBV25-1 to TRBJ2-2, and TRBD1 matches 9 of the central bases. The V end gives up 4 bases and the J end 3 bases, leaving 9 bases in the junction not matched to a gene. From the germline V gene, CDR1 is MGHDK and CDR2 is SYGVNS. Its CDR3 holds 17 amino acids, cysteine through phenylalanine. Left in the record is the CDR3 DNA by itself, 51 bases read in frame from the first base. Reference TRBV25-1 and TRBJ2-2 genes cover what lies past the CDR3, so the full variable domain is EADIYQTPRYLVIGTGKKITLECSQTMGHDKMYWYQQDPGMELHLIHYSYGVNSTEKGDLSSESTVSRIRTEHFPLTLESARPSHTSQYLCASSGLRDRVYTGELFFGEGSRLTVL.